This T cell receptor beta chain was recovered during a study of CD8+ T cells in alopecia areata. It was cDNA, reverse transcribed from extracted RNA, that served as the sequencing template. TCRdb's table, derived via immunoSEQ multiplex PCR, lists solely in-frame clones and lacks some. Among about 180,000 clones listed, 40% to 65% were seen once. In this sample, this clone turned up a few times. The antigen is undetermined. A far bigger clonotype differs at one base, so this is likely a read error. Other DNA sequences within the sample encode an identical CDR3. Study-wide points: Sequence data from scalp samples additionally include resident alphabeta T cells of normal skin. Alopecia totalis/universalis scalp especially showed more expanded CD8+ clones than normal scalp.

The treatment: oral pan-JAK inhibitor, 5-10 mg twice daily. This specimen was CD8+ T cells sorted from blood, taken at week 52, from a patient treated with tofacitinib. This sequence originates from a human donor with alopecia areata.

The DNA for the CDR3 is TGTGCCAGCAGCGTAGGGGGAGAGACCCAGTACTTC. The encoded protein is CASSVGGETQYF. This rearrangement joins TRBV9 to TRBJ2-5, with D hard to call. Deletions cut 0 bases from V and 4 bases from J, with 4 bases between. Looked up from germline, CDR1 is SGDLS and CDR2 is YYNGEE. The length of the CDR3 is 12 residues.